One sample yielded the 13 T cell receptor beta chains listed below, sequenced in a study of cytomegalovirus exposure and HLA in healthy donors. A multiplex PCR was run with 60 Vbeta primers and 13 Jbeta primers. Sequenced by immunoSEQ multiplex PCR; TCRdb stores in-frame clones only, minus some. The table lists roughly 200,000 clones, approximately 80% of them singletons, with approximately 3% in the top ten. Sequencing was carried out using PBMCs. These receptors were obtained from a woman younger than 45 in good health and CMV-seronegative.

This rearrangement joins TRBV7-2 to TRBJ2-7; D is perhaps TRBD2 (5 bases). The V and J ends lost 5 bases and 0 bases respectively, with 17 bases between them. CDR1 is SGHTA, CDR2 FQGNSA, per germline. CDR3 size: 16 residues. The CDR3 coding sequence is TGTGCCAGCAGCCTCCAGGCGGGCCCGAGCTCCTACGAGCAGTACTTC. Translated: CASSLQAGPSSYEQYF.

The V and J genes are TRBV11-2 and TRBJ1-1; TRBD1 is a possible D gene (5 bases). Deletions cut 4 bases from V and 10 bases from J, with 16 bases between. The CDR3 is 13 amino acids. In germline, CDR1 is SGHAT, CDR2 FQNNGV. The CDR3 bases are TGTGCCAGCAGCTATTTAGAAGGGGCCGGAGCTTTCTTT. Translating gives CASSYLEGAGAFF.

The chain uses TRBV11-2 and TRBJ1-1; no clear D gene. In germline, CDR1 is SGHAT, CDR2 FQNNGV. V gave up 4 bases and J gave up 5 bases, with 20 bases separating them. The CDR3 has 16 residues. The CDR3 nucleotides are TGTGCCAGCAGCTCATCGCCCGACGCGGTGAGGACTGAAGCTTTCTTT. Amino acid sequence: CASSSSPDAVRTEAFF.

The rearrangement uses TRBV2 and TRBJ2-3; 7 bases align to TRBD2. The V and J ends lost 11 bases and 6 bases, in that order; junction bases with no gene match: 11. The CDR3 loop spans 13 amino acids. Germline CDR1 SNHLY, CDR2 FYNNEI. In nucleotides, the CDR3 is TGTGCCGACCAGGCGGGAGTAATGGATACGCAGTATTTT. Residues: CADQAGVMDTQYF.

This rearrangement joins TRBV7-9 to TRBJ2-1; 7 bases are shared with TRBD2. Trimming cost V 7 bases and J 0 bases; bases outside gene matches: 9. Germline assignment: CDR1 SEHNR and CDR2 FQNEAQ (reference sequence). The length of the CDR3 is 16 residues. CDR3 sequence (DNA): TGTGCCAGCATCGGGGGGTCGACGGGCTCCTACAATGAGCAGTTCTTC. Its translation is CASIGGSTGSYNEQFF.

The chain employs TRBV27 and TRBJ1-1; a possible D gene is TRBD1 (6 bases). Germline CDR1 MNHEY, CDR2 SMNVEV (reference sequence). This CDR3 contains 22 residues. Trimming shortened V by 1 base and J by 0 bases, and 30 bases separated the two germline ends. This chain's CDR3 is CASSLFGIHPQGSPGMNTEAFF. The CDR3 nucleotides are TGTGCCAGCAGTTTATTCGGTATCCACCCTCAGGGGTCCCCCGGCATGAACACTGAAGCTTTCTTT.

The genes are TRBV29-1 and TRBJ2-5, with TRBD1 as a possible D gene (6 bases). The J call could be wrong; TRBJ2-7 is a better fit for the DNA end. The CDR3 extends over 14 amino acids. Germline V gives CDR1 SQVTM, CDR2 ANQGSEA. The CDR3: CSAQGQPGTYEQYF. The CDR3 DNA reads TGCAGCGCGCAGGGACAACCGGGGACCTACGAGCAGTACTTC.

The V call is TRBV19, the J call TRBJ2-6; D possibly corresponds to TRBD1 (5 bases). Per the germline V gene, CDR1 is LNHDA and CDR2 is SQIVND (reference sequence). The V end lost 7 bases, the J end lost 0 bases, and 22 bases lay between the germline ends. The CDR3 sequence is 19 residues long. CDR3 DNA sequence: TGTGCCAGTAAGGGAACCTGGGGCTTAACGGGCTCTGGGGCCAACGTCCTGACTTTC. As protein: CASKGTWGLTGSGANVLTF.

The chain carries TRBV30 and TRBJ2-6; D is uncertain. Trimming shortened V by 6 bases and J by 4 bases, and 10 bases separated the two germline ends. Germline CDR1 is GTSNPN and CDR2 is SVGIG (reference sequence). This CDR3 has 13 residues. The CDR3 loop is CACKPNGANVLTF. CDR3 nucleotide sequence: TGTGCCTGCAAACCTAACGGGGCCAACGTCCTGACTTTC. Variable domain in full (rest from reference TRBV30 and TRBJ2-6): SQTIHQWPATLVQPVGSPLSLECTVEGTSNPNLYWYRQAAGRGLQLLFYSVGIGQISSEVPQNLSASRPQDRQFILSSKKLLLSDSGFYLCACKPNGANVLTFGAGSRLTVL.

This clone was seen a handful of times. The gene calls are TRBV19 and TRBJ1-5; a possible D gene is TRBD1 (5 bases). The V and J ends lost 5 bases and 2 bases respectively, with 10 bases between them. The germline CDR1 and CDR2 sequences are LNHDA and SQIVND (reference sequence). The CDR3 has 14 amino acids. For the CDR3, the DNA is TGTGCCAGTAGTGGGGCTGACGGCAATCAGCCCCAGCATTTT. Its protein product is CASSGADGNQPQHF.

The chain uses TRBV6-6 and TRBJ2-7; 7 bases align to TRBD1. Germline CDR1 MNHNY, CDR2 SVGAGI (reference sequence). Losses at the gene ends were 7 bases for V and 0 bases for J; bases not matched to a gene: 3. This CDR3 has 13 amino acids. CDR3 protein: CASIPGGSYEQYF. CDR3 bases: TGTGCCAGCATTCCAGGGGGCTCCTACGAGCAGTACTTC.

The chain is built from TRBV28 and TRBJ1-3, with D uncertain. Germline-derived CDR1 and CDR2 are MDHEN and SYDVKM. CDR3 length: 13 amino acids. Trimming took off 2 bases at V and 7 bases at J, with 9 bases between the two ends. The CDR3 here is CASSLRGVNTIYF. The CDR3 DNA is TGTGCCAGCAGTTTACGGGGAGTCAACACCATATATTTT.

The chain is built from TRBV6-5 and TRBJ2-7, with 7 bases fitting TRBD1. Germline lookup yields CDR1 MNHEY and CDR2 SVGAGI. This CDR3 contains 13 residues. With 10 bases clipped from V and 1 base from J, the junction kept 7 bases outside the gene matches. The CDR3 loop reads CAINRQGSYEQYF. DNA of the CDR3: TGTGCCATCAATCGACAGGGATCCTACGAGCAGTACTTC.